A selection of T cell receptor beta chains follows, all from one sample in a study of T cell changes during pregnancy in multiple sclerosis. Clones were read by immunoSEQ multiplex PCR, and TCRdb kept only the in-frame ones, dropping some. The sample has 45,000 to 50,000 clones, 75% to 95% seen once. Sequenced here: CD8+ T cells from peripheral blood mononuclear cells, sampled after pregnancy. All receptors derive from a female donor with multiple sclerosis, enrolled in a pregnancy study. Both conserved end residues are part of each CDR3. D genes are given only for firm matches.

CDR3: CASSRSRTGRFSGANVLTF
DNA: TGTGCCAGCAGCCGTAGCAGGACAGGGAGATTCTCTGGGGCCAACGTCCTGACTTTC
J: TRBJ2-6
D: TRBD1
V: TRBV7-9

CDR3: CASSQAAGGVTYEQYF
DNA: TGCGCCAGCAGCCAAGCGGCGGGGGGGGTTACCTACGAGCAGTACTTC
J: TRBJ2-7
D: TRBD2
V: TRBV4-3

CDR3: CASSVESGSGNTIYF
DNA: TGTGCCAGCAGCGTAGAATCAGGGTCTGGAAACACCATATATTTT
J: TRBJ1-3
D: .
V: TRBV9

CDR3: CAWSVSSLVAEAFF
DNA: TGTGCCTGGAGTGTATCCTCGTTAGTGGCTGAAGCTTTCTTT
J: TRBJ1-1
D: .
V: TRBV30

CDR3: CASSLANSPYEQYF
DNA: TGTGCCAGCAGCTTAGCAAACTCTCCCTACGAGCAGTACTTC
J: TRBJ2-7
D: .
V: TRBV7-9

CDR3: CASRANEQFF
DNA: TGTGCCAGCAGAGCAAATGAGCAGTTCTTC
J: TRBJ2-1
D: .
V: TRBV6-1

CDR3: CASSYSLREGQETQYF
DNA: TGTGCCAGCAGTTACTCGTTGCGGGAGGGCCAAGAGACCCAGTACTTC
J: TRBJ2-5
D: TRBD2
V: TRBV6-6

CDR3: CASSPIPQGYHHNEQFF
DNA: TGTGCCAGCAGCCCAATACCCCAGGGTTACCACCACAATGAGCAGTTCTTC
J: TRBJ2-1
D: .
V: TRBV7-7

CDR3: CASSLIVNEQFF
DNA: TGTGCCAGCAGCTTAATAGTAAATGAGCAGTTCTTC
J: TRBJ2-1
D: .
V: TRBV7-8

CDR3: CAISESSGAMYQETQYF
DNA: TGTGCCATCAGTGAGTCGTCAGGGGCTATGTATCAAGAGACCCAGTACTTC
J: TRBJ2-5
D: .
V: TRBV10-3

CDR3: CASSLSSLTNYGYTF
DNA: TGTGCCAGCAGCTTATCCAGTCTGACTAACTATGGCTACACCTTC
J: TRBJ1-2
D: .
V: TRBV7-9

CDR3: CASEYRGQDGYTF
DNA: TGTGCCAGCGAATATCGGGGACAGGATGGCTACACCTTC
J: TRBJ1-2
D: TRBD1
V: TRBV6-1

CDR3: CASSVPQDTISGANVLTF
DNA: TGTGCCAGCAGCGTACCACAGGACACCATCTCTGGGGCCAACGTCCTGACTTTC
J: TRBJ2-6
D: .
V: TRBV9

CDR3: CAWSLDRFRGYTF
DNA: TGTGCCTGGAGTTTGGACAGGTTTCGTGGCTACACCTTC
J: TRBJ1-2
D: TRBD1
V: TRBV30